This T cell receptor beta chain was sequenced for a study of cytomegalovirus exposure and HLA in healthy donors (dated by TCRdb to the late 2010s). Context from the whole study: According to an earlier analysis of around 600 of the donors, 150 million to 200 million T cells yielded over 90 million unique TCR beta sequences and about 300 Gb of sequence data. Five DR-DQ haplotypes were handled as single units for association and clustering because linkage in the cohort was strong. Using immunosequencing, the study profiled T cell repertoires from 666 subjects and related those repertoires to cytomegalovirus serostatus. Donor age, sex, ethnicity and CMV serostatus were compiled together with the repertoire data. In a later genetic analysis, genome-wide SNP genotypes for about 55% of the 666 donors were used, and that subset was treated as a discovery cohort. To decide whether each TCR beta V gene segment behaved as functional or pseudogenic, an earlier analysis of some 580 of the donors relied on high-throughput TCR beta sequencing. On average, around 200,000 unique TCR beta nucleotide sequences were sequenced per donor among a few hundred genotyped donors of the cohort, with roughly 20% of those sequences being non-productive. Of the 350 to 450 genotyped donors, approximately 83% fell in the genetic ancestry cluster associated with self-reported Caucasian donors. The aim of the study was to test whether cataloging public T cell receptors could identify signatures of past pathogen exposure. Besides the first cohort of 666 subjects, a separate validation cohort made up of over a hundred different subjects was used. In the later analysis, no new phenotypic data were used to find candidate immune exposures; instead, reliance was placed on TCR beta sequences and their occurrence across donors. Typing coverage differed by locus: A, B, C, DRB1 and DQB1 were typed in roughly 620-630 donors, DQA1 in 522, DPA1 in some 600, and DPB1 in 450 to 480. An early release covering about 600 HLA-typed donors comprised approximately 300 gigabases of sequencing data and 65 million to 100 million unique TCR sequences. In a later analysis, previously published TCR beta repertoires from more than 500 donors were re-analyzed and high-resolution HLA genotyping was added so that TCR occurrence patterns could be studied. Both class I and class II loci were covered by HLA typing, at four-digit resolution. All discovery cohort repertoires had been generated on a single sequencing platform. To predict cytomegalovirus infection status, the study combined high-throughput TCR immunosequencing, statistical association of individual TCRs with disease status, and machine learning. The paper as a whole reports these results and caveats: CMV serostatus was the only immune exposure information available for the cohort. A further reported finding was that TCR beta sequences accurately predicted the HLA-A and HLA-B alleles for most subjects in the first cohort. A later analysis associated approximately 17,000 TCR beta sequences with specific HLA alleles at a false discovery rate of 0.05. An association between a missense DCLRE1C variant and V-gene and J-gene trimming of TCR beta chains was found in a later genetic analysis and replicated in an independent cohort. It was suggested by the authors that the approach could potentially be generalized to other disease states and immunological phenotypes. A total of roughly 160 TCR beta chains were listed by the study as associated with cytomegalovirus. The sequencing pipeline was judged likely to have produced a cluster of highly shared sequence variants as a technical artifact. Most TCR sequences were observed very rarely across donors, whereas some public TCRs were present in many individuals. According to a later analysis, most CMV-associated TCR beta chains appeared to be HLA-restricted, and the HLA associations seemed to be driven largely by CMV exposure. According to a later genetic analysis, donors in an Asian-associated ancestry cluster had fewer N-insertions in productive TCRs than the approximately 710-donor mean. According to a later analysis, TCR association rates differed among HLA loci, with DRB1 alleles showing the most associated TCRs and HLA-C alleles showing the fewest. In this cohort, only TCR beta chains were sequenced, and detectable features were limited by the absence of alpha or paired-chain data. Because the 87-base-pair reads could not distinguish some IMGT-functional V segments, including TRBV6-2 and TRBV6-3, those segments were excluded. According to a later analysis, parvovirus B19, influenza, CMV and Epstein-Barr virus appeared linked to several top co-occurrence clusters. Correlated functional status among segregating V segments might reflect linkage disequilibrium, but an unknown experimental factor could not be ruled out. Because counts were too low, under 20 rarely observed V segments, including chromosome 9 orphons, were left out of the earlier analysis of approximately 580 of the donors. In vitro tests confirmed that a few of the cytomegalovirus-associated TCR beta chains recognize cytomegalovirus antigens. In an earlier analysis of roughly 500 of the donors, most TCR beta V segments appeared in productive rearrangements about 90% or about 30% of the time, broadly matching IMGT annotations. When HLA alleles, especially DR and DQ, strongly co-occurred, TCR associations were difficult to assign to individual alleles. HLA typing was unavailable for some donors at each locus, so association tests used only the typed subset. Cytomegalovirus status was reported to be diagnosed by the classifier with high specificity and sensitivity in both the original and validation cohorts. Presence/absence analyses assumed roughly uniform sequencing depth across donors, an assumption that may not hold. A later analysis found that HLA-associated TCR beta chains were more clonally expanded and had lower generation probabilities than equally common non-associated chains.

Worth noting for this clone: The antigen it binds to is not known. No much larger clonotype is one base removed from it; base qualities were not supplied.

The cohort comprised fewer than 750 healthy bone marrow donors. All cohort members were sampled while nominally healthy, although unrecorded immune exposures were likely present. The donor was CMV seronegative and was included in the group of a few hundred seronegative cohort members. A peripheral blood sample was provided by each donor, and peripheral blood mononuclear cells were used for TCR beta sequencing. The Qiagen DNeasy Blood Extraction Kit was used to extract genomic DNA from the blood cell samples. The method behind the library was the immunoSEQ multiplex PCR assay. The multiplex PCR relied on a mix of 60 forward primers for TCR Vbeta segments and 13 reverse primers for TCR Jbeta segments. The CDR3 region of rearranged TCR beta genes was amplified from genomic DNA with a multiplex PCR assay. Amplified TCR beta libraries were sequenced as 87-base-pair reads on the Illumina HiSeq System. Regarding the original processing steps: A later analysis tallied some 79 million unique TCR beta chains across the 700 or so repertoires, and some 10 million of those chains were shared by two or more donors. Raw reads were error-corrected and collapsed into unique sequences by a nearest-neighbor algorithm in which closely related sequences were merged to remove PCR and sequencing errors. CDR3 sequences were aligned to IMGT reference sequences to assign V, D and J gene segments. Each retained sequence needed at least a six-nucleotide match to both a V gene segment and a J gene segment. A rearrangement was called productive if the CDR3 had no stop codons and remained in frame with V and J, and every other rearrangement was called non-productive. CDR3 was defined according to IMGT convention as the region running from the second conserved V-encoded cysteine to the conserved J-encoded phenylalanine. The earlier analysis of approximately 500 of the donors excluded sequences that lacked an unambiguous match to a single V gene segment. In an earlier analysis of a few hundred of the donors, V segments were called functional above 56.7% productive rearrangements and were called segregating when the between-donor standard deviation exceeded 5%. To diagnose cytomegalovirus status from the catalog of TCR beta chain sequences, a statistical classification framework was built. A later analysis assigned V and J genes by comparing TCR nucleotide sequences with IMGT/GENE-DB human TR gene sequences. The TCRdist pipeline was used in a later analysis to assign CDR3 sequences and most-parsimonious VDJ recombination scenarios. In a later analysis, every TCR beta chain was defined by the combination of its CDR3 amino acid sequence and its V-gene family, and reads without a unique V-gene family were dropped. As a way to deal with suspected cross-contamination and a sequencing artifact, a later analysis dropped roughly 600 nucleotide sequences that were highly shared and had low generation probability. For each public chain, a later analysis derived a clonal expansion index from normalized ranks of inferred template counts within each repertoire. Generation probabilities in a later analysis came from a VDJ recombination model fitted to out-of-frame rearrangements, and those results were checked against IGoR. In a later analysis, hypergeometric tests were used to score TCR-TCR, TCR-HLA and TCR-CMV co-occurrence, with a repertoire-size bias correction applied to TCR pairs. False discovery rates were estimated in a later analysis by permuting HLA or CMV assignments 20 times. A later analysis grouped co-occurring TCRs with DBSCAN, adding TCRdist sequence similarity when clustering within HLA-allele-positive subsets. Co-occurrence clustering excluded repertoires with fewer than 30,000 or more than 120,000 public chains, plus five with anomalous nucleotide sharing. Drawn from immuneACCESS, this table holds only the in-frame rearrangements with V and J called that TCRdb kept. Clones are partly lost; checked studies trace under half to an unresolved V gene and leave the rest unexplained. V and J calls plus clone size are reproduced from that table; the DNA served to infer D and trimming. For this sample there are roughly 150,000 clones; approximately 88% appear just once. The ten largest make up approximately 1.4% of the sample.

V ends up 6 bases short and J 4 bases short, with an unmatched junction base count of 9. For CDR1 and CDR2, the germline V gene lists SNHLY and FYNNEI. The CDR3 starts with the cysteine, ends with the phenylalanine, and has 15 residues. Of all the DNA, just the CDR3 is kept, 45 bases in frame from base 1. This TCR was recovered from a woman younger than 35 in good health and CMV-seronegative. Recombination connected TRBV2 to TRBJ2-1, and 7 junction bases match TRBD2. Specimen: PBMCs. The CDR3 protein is CASRSRLAVYNEQFF. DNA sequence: TGTGCCAGCAGAAGTAGACTAGCAGTATACAATGAGCAGTTCTTC.